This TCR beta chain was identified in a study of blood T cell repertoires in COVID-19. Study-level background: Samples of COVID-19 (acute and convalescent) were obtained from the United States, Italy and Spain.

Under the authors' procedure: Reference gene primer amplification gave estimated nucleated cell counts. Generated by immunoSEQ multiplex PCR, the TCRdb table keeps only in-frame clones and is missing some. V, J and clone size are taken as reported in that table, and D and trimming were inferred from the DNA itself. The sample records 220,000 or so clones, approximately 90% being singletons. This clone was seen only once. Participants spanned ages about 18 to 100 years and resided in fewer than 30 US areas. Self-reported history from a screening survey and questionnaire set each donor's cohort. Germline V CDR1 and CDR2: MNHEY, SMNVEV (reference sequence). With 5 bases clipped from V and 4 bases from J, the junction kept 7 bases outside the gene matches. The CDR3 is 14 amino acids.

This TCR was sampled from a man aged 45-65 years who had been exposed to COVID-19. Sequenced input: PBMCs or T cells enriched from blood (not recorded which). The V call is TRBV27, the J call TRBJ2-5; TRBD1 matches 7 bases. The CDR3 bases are TGTGCCAGCAGTACCGGGACAGTCGGAGAGACCCAGTACTTC. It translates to CASSTGTVGETQYF.